The text below deals with one T cell receptor beta chain. The antigen remains undetermined. Clones were sequenced by immunoSEQ multiplex PCR, and TCRdb holds only the in-frame ones, with some missing. Among about 97,000 clones listed, 65% to 85% were seen once. This sample stems from a study of PD-1 blockade in classical Hodgkin lymphoma. Patients all relapsed after autologous stem cell transplantation, and there was variation in brentuximab vedotin exposure. General study results and limits: CD4+ but not CD8+ TCR diversity rose significantly by C4D1.

Germline lookup yields CDR1 LGHNA and CDR2 YSLEER. V was pared by 0 bases and J by 1 base, with 10 bases between. The CDR3 sequence is 15 residues long. Specimen: peripheral blood mononuclear cells (PBMCs), collected at baseline. The chain combines TRBV4-3 with TRBJ2-7; D is unclear. This TCR was recovered from a human donor with classical Hodgkin lymphoma. This CDR3 is CASSQEVTVSYEQYF. CDR3 nucleotide sequence: TGCGCCAGCAGCCAAGAGGTCACCGTATCCTACGAGCAGTACTTC.